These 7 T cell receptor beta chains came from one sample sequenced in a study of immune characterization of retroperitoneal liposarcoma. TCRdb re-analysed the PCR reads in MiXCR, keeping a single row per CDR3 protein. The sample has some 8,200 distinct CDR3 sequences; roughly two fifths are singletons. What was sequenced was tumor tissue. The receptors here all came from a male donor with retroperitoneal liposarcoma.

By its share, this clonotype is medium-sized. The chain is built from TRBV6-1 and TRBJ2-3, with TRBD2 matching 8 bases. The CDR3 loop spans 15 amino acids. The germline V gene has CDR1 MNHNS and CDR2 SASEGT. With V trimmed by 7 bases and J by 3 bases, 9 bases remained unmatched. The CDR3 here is CASTKTSAITDTQYF. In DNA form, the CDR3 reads TGTGCCAGCACCAAGACTAGCGCGATTACAGATACGCAGTATTTT.

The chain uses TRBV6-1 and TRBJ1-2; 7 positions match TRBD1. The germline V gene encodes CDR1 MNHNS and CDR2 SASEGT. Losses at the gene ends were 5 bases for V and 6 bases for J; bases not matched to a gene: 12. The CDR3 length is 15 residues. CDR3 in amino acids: CASSPGTAGRDGYTF. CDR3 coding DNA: TGTGCCAGCAGTCCGGGGACAGCCGGGAGGGATGGCTACACCTTC.

The CDR3 DNA is TGTGCCAGCAGCTCTAGCGGGCAAGAGACCCAGTACTTC. This translates into CASSSSGQETQYF. V gene TRBV11-2 combines with J gene TRBJ2-1; 8 bases are shared with TRBD2. The DNA end lines up better with TRBJ2-5; the J call may be wrong. CDR1 SGHAT and CDR2 FQNNGV come from the germline V gene. This CDR3 comprises 13 residues.

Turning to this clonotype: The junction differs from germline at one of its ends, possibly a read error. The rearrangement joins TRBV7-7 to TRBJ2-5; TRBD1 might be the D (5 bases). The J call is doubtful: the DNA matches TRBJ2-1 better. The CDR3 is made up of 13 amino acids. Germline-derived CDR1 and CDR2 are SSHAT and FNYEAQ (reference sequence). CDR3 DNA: TGTGCTAGCAGTCTGGACGGACAAGAGACCCAGTTCTTC. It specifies CASSLDGQETQFF.

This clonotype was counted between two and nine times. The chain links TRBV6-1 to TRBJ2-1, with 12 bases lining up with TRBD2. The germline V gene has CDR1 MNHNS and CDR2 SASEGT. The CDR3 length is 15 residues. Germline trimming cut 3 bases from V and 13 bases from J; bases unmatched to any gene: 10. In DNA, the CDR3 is TGTGCCAGCAGTGACCTAGCGGGGGGGCAGGAGACCCAGTTCTTC. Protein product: CASSDLAGGQETQFF.

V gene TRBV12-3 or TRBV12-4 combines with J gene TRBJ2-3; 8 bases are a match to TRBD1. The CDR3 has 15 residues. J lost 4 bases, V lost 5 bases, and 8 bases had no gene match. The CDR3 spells CASSAGQGGPDTQYF. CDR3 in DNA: TGTGCCAGCAGTGCAGGACAGGGCGGCCCAGATACGCAGTATTTT.

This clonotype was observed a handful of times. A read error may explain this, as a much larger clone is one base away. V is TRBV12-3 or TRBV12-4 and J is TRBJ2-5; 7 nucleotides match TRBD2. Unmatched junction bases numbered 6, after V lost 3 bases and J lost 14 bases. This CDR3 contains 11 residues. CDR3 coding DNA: TGTGCCAGCAGTTTCGGGACTACCCCCTACTTC. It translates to CASSFGTTPYF.